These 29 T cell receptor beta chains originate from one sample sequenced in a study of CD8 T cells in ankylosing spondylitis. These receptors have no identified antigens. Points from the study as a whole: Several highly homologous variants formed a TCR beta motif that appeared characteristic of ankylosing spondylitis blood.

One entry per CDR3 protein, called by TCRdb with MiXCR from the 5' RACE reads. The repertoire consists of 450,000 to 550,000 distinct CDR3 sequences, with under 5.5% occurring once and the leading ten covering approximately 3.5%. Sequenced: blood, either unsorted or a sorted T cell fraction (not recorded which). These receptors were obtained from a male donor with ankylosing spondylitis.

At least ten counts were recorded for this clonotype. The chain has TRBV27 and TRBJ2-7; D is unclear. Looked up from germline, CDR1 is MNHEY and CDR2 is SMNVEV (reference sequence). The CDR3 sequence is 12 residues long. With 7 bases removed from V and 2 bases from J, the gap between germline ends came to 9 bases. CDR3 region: CASISGAYEQYF. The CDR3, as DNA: TGTGCCAGCATTTCCGGAGCCTACGAGCAGTACTTC.

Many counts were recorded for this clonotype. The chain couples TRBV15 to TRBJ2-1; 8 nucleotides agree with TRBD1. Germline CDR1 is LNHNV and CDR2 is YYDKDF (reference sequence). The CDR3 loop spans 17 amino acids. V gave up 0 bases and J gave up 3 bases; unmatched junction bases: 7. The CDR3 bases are TGTGCCACCAGCAGAGATCTAGGACAGGGAAACTACAATGAGCAGTTCTTC. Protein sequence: CATSRDLGQGNYNEQFF.

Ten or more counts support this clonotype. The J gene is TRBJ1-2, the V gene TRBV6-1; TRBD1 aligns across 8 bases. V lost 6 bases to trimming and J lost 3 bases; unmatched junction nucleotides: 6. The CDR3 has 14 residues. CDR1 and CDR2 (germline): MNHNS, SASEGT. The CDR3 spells CASSPPTGDYGYTF. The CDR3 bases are TGTGCCAGCAGCCCCCCGACAGGGGACTATGGCTACACCTTC.

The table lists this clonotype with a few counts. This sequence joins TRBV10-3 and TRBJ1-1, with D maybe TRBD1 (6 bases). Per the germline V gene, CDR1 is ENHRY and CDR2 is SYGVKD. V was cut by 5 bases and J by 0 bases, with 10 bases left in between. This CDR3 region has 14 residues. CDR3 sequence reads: CAISPGQLNTEAFF. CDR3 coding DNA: TGTGCCATCAGTCCGGGACAACTGAACACTGAAGCTTTCTTT.

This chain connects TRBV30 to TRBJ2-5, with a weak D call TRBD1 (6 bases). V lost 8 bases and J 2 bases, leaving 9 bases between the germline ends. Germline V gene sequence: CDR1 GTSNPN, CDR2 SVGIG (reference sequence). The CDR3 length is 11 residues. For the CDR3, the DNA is TGTGCCGGGGGCCATCAAGAGACCCAGTACTTC. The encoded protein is CAGGHQETQYF.

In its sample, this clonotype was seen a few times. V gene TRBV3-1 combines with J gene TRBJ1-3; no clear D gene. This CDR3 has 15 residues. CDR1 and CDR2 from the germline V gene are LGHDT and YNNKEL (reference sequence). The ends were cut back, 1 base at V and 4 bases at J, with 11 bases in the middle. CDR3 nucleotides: TGTGCCAGCAGCCAAGGAGTTGCAGGAGGAAACACCATATATTTT. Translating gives CASSQGVAGGNTIYF.

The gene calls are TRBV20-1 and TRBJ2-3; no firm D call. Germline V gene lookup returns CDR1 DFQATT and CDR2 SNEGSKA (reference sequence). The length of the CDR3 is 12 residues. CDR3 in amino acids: CSADPRTDTQYF. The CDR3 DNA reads TGCAGCGCGGACCCTCGCACAGATACGCAGTATTTT.

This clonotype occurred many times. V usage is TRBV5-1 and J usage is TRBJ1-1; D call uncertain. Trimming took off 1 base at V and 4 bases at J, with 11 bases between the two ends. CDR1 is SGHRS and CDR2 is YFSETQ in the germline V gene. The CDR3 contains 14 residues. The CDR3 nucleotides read TGCGCCAGCAGCTTGTTCCTTACTAGCACTGAAGCTTTCTTT. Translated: CASSLFLTSTEAFF.

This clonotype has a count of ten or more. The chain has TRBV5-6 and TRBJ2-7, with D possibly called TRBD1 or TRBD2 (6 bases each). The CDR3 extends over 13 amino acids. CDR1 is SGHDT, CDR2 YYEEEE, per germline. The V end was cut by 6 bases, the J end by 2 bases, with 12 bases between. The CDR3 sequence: CASTPGATYEQYF. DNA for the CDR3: TGTGCCAGCACCCCGGGGGCCACCTACGAGCAGTACTTC.

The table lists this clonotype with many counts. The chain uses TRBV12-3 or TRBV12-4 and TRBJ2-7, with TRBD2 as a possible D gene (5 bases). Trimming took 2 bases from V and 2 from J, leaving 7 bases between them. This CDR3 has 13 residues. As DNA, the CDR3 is TGTGCCAGCAGTTTACAGAGGGCCTACGAGCAGTACTTC. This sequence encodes CASSLQRAYEQYF.

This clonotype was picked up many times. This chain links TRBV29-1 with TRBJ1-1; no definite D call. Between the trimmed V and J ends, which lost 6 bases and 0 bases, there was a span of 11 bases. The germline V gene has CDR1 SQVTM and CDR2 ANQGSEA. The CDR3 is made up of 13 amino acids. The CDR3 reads CSVTEGVNTEAFF. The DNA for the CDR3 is TGCAGCGTGACCGAAGGCGTGAACACTGAAGCTTTCTTT.

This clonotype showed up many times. For the CDR3, the DNA is TGCAGTGCAAGTCCCTCCCTGGGATCGGAGACCCAGTACTTC. This translates into CSASPSLGSETQYF. The rearrangement joins TRBV20-1 to TRBJ2-5; D not resolved. This CDR3 has 14 residues. Germline loops: CDR1 DFQATT, CDR2 SNEGSKA (reference sequence). With 6 bases removed from V and 5 bases from J, the gap between germline ends came to 19 bases.

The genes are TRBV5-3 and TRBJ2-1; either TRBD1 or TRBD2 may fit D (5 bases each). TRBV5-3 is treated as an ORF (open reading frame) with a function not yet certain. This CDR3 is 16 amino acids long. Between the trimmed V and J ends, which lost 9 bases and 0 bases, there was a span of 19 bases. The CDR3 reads CAMGPGDRSSYNEQFF. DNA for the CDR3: TGTGCCATGGGCCCTGGGGACCGCAGCTCCTACAATGAGCAGTTCTTC.

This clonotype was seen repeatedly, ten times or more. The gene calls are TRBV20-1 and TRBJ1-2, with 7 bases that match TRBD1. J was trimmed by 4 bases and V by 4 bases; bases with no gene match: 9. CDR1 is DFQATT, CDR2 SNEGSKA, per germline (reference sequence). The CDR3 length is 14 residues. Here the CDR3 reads CSAKGQTNLYGYTF. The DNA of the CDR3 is TGCAGTGCTAAGGGACAGACAAACCTCTATGGCTACACCTTC.

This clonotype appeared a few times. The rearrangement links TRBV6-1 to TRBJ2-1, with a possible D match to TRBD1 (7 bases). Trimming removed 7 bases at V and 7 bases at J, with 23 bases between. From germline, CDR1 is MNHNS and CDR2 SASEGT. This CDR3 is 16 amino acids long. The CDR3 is CASTVRGTVASNEQFF. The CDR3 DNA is TGTGCCAGCACTGTCAGGGGGACTGTAGCGAGTAATGAGCAGTTCTTC.

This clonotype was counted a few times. The CDR3 region is CASSKGLAGMDEQFF. CDR3 nucleotides: TGTGCCAGCAGTAAAGGACTAGCGGGGATGGATGAGCAGTTCTTC. The chain combines TRBV14 with TRBJ2-1; TRBD2 agrees at 12 bases. This CDR3 region has 15 residues. CDR1 and CDR2 (germline): SGHDN, FVKESK. Unmatched junction bases numbered 8, after V lost 6 bases and J lost 8 bases. The full variable domain, its missing parts supplied by reference TRBV14 and TRBJ2-1, is EAGVTQFPSHSVIEKGQTVTLRCDPISGHDNLYWYRRVMGKEIKFLLHFVKESKQDESGMPNNRFLAERTGGTYSTLKVQPAELEDSGVYFCASSKGLAGMDEQFFGPGTRLTVL.

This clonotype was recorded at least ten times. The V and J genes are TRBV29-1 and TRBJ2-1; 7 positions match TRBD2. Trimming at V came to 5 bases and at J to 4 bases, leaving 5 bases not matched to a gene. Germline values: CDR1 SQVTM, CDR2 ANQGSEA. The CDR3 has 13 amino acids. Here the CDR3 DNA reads TGCAGCGTTAAGCGGGACTTATACAATGAGCAGTTCTTC. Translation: CSVKRDLYNEQFF.

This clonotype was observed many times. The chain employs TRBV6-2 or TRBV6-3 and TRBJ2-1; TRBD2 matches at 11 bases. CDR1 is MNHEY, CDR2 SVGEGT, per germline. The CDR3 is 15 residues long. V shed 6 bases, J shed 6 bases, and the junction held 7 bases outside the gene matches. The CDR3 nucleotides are TGTGCCAGCAGGAATAGCGGGAGGGCCCTCAATGAGCAGTTCTTC. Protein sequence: CASRNSGRALNEQFF.

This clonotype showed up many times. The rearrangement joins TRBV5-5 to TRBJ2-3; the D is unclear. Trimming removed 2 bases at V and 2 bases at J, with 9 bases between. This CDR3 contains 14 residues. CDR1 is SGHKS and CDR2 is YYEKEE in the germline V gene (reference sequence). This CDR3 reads CASSLRAPTDTQYF. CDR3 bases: TGTGCCAGCAGCTTACGGGCTCCCACAGATACGCAGTATTTT.

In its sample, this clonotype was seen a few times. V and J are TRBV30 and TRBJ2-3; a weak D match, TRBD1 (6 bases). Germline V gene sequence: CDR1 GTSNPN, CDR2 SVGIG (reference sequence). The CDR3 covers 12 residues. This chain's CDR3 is CASQGITDTQYF. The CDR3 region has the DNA TGTGCTTCGCAGGGGATAACAGATACGCAGTATTTT. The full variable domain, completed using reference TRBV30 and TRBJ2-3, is SQTIHQWPATLVQPVGSPLSLECTVEGTSNPNLYWYRQAAGRGLQLLFYSVGIGQISSEVPQNLSASRPQDRQFILSSKKLLLSDSGFYLCASQGITDTQYFGPGTRLTVL.

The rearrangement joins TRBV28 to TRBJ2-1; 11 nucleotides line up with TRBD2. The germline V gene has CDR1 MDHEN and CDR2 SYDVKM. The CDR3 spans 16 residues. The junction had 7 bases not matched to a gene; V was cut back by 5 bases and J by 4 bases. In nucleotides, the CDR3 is TGTGCCAGCAGTCCGACTAGCGGGGCCATGTACAATGAGCAGTTCTTC. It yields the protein CASSPTSGAMYNEQFF.

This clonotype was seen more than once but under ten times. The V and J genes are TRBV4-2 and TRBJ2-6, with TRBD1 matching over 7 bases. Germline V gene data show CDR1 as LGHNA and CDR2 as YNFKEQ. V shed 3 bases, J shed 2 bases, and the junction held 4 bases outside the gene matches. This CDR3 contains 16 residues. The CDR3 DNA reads TGTGCCAGCAGCCACGTCAGGGGGACTGGGGCCAACGTCCTGACTTTC. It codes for CASSHVRGTGANVLTF.

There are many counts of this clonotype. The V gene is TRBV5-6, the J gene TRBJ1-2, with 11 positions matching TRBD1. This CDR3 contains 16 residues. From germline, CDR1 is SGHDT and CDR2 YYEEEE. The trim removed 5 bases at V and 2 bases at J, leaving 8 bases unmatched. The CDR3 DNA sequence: TGTGCCAGCAGACCAGGACAGGGGGCTTTAAACTATGGCTACACCTTC. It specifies CASRPGQGALNYGYTF.

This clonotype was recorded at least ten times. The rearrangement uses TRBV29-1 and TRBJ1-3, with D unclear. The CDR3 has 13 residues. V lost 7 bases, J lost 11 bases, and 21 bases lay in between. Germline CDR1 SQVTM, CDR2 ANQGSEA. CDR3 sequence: CSARRPPLGAIYF. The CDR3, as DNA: TGCAGCGCCCGCAGACCCCCCCTGGGCGCCATATATTTT.

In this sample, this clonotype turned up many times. This CDR3 reads CSGGTGNGYTF. As DNA, the CDR3 is TGCAGCGGGGGGACAGGGAACGGCTACACCTTC. The chain recombines TRBV29-1 with TRBJ1-2, with 9 bases identical to TRBD1. The CDR3 runs 11 residues. V dropped 7 bases and J dropped 8; count of bases not matched to a gene: 5. Germline lookup yields CDR1 SQVTM and CDR2 ANQGSEA.

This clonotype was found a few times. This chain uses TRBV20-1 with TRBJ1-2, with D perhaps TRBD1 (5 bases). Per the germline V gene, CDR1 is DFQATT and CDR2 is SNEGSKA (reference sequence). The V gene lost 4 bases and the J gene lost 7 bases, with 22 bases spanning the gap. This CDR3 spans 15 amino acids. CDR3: CSATGAQLPELGYTF. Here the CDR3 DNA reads TGCAGTGCTACCGGGGCCCAACTTCCGGAGCTTGGCTACACCTTC.

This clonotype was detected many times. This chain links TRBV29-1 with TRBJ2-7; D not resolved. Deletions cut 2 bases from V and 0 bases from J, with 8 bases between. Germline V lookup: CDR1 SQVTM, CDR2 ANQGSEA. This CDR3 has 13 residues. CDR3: CSVERISSYEQYF. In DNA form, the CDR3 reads TGCAGCGTTGAACGCATCTCCTCCTACGAGCAGTACTTC.

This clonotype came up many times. The CDR3 here is CATSDWGSYGELFF. CDR3 nucleotides: TGTGCCACCAGTGATTGGGGGTCATACGGGGAGCTGTTTTTT. The chain combines TRBV24-1 with TRBJ2-2; tentatively, D is TRBD1 or TRBD2 (5 bases each). V was clipped by 2 bases and J by 7 bases, with 10 bases between them. The CDR3 has 14 amino acids. Germline CDR1 and CDR2: KGHDR and SFDVKD.

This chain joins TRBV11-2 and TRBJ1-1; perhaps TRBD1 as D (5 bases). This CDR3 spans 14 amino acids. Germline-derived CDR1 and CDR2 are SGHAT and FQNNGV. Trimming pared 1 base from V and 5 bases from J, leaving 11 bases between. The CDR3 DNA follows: TGTGCCAGCAGCTTAGGGCAGGGCTGGACTGAAGCTTTCTTT. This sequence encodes CASSLGQGWTEAFF.